The next 17 T cell receptor beta chains were all read from a single sample in a study of control samples from healthy donors and cancer patients. This table comes from immunoSEQ multiplex PCR, and its TCRdb copy is limited to in-frame clones, with some not included. The sample has 150,000 to 200,000 clones; approximately 92% are singletons. The sequenced material came from blood. These receptor sequences come from a woman in her thirties or forties in good health.

The genes are TRBV18 and TRBJ1-2; 9 nucleotides match TRBD1. With V trimmed by 8 bases and J by 1 base, 11 bases remained unmatched. The V gene's germline CDR1 is KGHSH and CDR2 LQKENI. CDR3 size: 16 residues. The CDR3 loop reads CASMPGTGRDNYGYTF. CDR3 DNA sequence: TGTGCCAGCATGCCCGGGACAGGGAGGGATAACTATGGCTACACCTTC.

V gene TRBV18 combines with J gene TRBJ1-6, with D perhaps matching TRBD1 (5 bases). CDR1 KGHSH and CDR2 LQKENI come from the germline V gene. This CDR3 comprises 16 residues. V was pared by 5 bases and J by 5 bases, with 16 bases between. CDR3 loop: CASSKAQVDDNSPLHF. As DNA, the CDR3 is TGTGCCAGCTCAAAAGCACAGGTGGACGATAATTCACCCCTCCACTTT.

This clone was seen a few times. V gene TRBV10-1 combines with J gene TRBJ1-2; D not resolved. The CDR3 consists of 14 residues. Deletions cut 6 bases from V and 5 bases from J, with 16 bases between. CDR1 is WNHNN, CDR2 SYGVQD, per germline (reference sequence). This CDR3 reads CASSPGGQTYGYTF. Here the CDR3 DNA reads TGCGCCAGCAGCCCCGGAGGCCAAACTTATGGCTACACCTTC.

This rearrangement joins TRBV5-1 to TRBJ2-2; TRBD1 agrees at 7 bases. The ends lost 0 bases at V and 5 bases at J; junction bases unmatched: 4. In germline, CDR1 is SGHRS, CDR2 YFSETQ. The CDR3 spans 15 residues. The CDR3 coding sequence is TGCGCCAGCAGCTTGGATACAGGGGCGACCGGGGAGCTGTTTTTT. Translated, it gives CASSLDTGATGELFF.

The chain uses TRBV4-1 and TRBJ1-2, with 7 bases fitting TRBD1. The V and J ends lost 3 bases and 4 bases, in that order; junction bases with no gene match: 8. The CDR3 sequence is 15 residues long. The germline CDR1 and CDR2 sequences are MGHRA and YSYEKL. This CDR3 reads CASSHFRDSPYGYTF. DNA for the CDR3: TGCGCCAGCAGCCACTTCCGGGACAGCCCCTATGGCTACACCTTC.

This sequence joins TRBV5-6 and TRBJ2-1; the match to TRBD2 covers 13 bases. CDR1 and CDR2 from the germline V gene are SGHDT and YYEEEE. V shed 5 bases and J 1 base; nucleotides not matched to a gene: 12. The CDR3 extends over 19 amino acids. The CDR3 here is CASRGWTSGGRASYNEQFF. In DNA, the CDR3 is TGTGCCAGCAGGGGGTGGACTAGCGGGGGCAGAGCATCCTACAATGAGCAGTTCTTC.

The rearrangement uses TRBV28 and TRBJ2-1; 11 bases are shared with TRBD2. In germline, CDR1 is MDHEN, CDR2 SYDVKM. The CDR3 is made up of 15 amino acids. Germline trimming cut 5 bases from V and 5 bases from J; bases unmatched to any gene: 5. This chain's CDR3 is CASSRLAGPDNEQFF. CDR3 DNA: TGTGCCAGCAGTAGACTAGCGGGGCCCGACAATGAGCAGTTCTTC.

The chain links TRBV5-5 to TRBJ2-2; D unclear. Germline lookup yields CDR1 SGHKS and CDR2 YYEKEE (reference sequence). Trimming cost V 4 bases and J 5 bases, with 3 bases left between them. The CDR3 totals 11 residues. CDR3 protein: CASSPTGELFF. The DNA of the CDR3 is TGTGCCAGCAGCCCTACCGGGGAGCTGTTTTTT.

This chain uses TRBV19 with TRBJ1-6; tentative D call: TRBD1 (5 bases). This CDR3 is 15 amino acids long. V lost 4 bases and J lost 7, with 14 bases in between. Germline assignment: CDR1 LNHDA and CDR2 SQIVND (reference sequence). CDR3 DNA: TGTGCCAGTAGTACTGGGGACGGCCGAAATTCACCCCTCCACTTT. Amino acids: CASSTGDGRNSPLHF. Combining the CDR3 with reference TRBV19 and TRBJ1-6 gives the whole variable domain DGGITQSPKYLFRKEGQNVTLSCEQNLNHDAMYWYRQDPGQGLRLIYYSQIVNDFQKGDIAEGYSVSREKKESFPLTVTSAQKNPTAFYLCASSTGDGRNSPLHFGNGTRLTVT.

The chain employs TRBV7-9 and TRBJ1-4; D is unclear. Germline values: CDR1 SEHNR, CDR2 FQNEAQ (reference sequence). This CDR3 region has 13 residues. V dropped 6 bases and J dropped 8 bases, with 13 bases sitting between them. The CDR3 region has the DNA TGTGCCAGCAGGTTAACGGTACGGGAAAAACTGTTTTTT. The encoded protein is CASRLTVREKLFF.

The chain uses TRBV3-1 (or the pseudogene TRBV3-2) and TRBJ2-1; D is unresolved. The germline V gene has CDR1 LGHDT and CDR2 YNNKEL (reference sequence). With 0 bases removed from V and 15 bases from J, the gap between germline ends came to 12 bases. The CDR3 totals 12 residues. In DNA, the CDR3 is TGTGCCAGCAGCCAAGACTCAAGGGTGCTGTTCTTC. Protein product: CASSQDSRVLFF.

In nucleotides, the CDR3 is TGTGCCAGCAGCTCCTACAGGGGGGTCACAGATACGCAGTATTTT. It is translated as CASSSYRGVTDTQYF. The chain is built from TRBV7-9 and TRBJ2-3; 8 positions agree with TRBD1. This CDR3 has 15 residues. V lost 4 bases, J lost 2 bases, and 5 bases stayed unmatched. Looked up from germline, CDR1 is SEHNR and CDR2 is FQNEAQ (reference sequence).

The chain recombines TRBV19 with TRBJ1-1; no clear D. From germline, CDR1 is LNHDA and CDR2 SQIVND (reference sequence). With 3 bases removed from V and 0 bases from J, the gap between germline ends came to 11 bases. This CDR3 has 15 amino acids. The CDR3 loop reads CASSIDGSVNTEAFF. The CDR3 DNA reads TGTGCCAGTAGTATTGATGGAAGCGTGAACACTGAAGCTTTCTTT.

The chain employs TRBV6-6 and TRBJ2-1; 8 positions agree with TRBD2. Germline V gives CDR1 MNHNY, CDR2 SVGAGI (reference sequence). This CDR3 has 14 residues. Trimming at V came to 6 bases and at J to 7 bases, leaving 8 bases not matched to a gene. The CDR3: CASRDSGVKNEQFF. In DNA form, the CDR3 reads TGTGCCAGCAGGGATAGCGGGGTTAAGAATGAGCAGTTCTTC.

This clone was detected a few times. In DNA, the CDR3 is TGTGCCAGCAGCTTAGGATGGGAAGGGACCACAGATACGCAGTATTTT. Translation: CASSLGWEGTTDTQYF. V is TRBV7-9 and J is TRBJ2-3, with D perhaps TRBD1 or TRBD2 (5 bases each). V lost 1 base and J 2 bases, leaving 13 bases between the germline ends. Germline loops: CDR1 SEHNR, CDR2 FQNEAQ (reference sequence). The CDR3 is 16 residues long. Full variable domain (missing parts from reference TRBV7-9 and TRBJ2-3): DTGVSQNPRHKITKRGQNVTFRCDPISEHNRLYWYRQTLGQGPEFLTYFQNEAQLEKSRLLSDRFSAERPKGSFSTLEIQRTEQGDSAMYLCASSLGWEGTTDTQYFGPGTRLTVL.

The gene calls are TRBV19 and TRBJ2-1; the D is unclear. Germline lookup yields CDR1 LNHDA and CDR2 SQIVND (reference sequence). There are 14 residues in the CDR3. V lost 6 bases, J lost 3 bases, and 12 bases lay in between. The CDR3 loop is CASSQKALYNEQFF. CDR3 DNA sequence: TGTGCCAGTAGCCAAAAGGCTCTCTACAATGAGCAGTTCTTC.

This chain uses TRBV4-1 with TRBJ2-7; TRBD1 matches at 9 bases. Trimming at V came to 4 bases and at J to 3 bases, leaving 4 bases not matched to a gene. Germline values: CDR1 MGHRA, CDR2 YSYEKL. The CDR3 runs 14 residues. The CDR3 protein is CASSPGTGFYEQYF. CDR3 nucleotide sequence: TGCGCCAGCAGCCCCGGGACAGGGTTCTACGAGCAGTACTTC.